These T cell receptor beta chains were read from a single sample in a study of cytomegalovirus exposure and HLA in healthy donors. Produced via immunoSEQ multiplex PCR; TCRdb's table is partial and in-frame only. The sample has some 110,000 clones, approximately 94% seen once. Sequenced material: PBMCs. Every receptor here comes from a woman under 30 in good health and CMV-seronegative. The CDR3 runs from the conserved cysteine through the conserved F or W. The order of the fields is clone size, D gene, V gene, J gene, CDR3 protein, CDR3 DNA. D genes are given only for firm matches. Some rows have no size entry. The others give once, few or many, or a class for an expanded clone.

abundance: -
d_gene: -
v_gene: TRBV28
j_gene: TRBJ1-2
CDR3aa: CASSSSITGRGYTF
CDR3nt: TGTGCCAGCAGTTCCAGCATAACAGGGAGAGGCTACACCTTC

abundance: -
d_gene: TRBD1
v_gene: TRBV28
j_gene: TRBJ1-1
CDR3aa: CASSLSGTGTNTEAFF
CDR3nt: TGTGCCAGCAGTTTATCCGGGACAGGGACGAACACTGAAGCTTTCTTT

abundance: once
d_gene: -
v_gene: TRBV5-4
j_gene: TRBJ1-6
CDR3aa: CASAENGRDSPLHF
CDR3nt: TGTGCCAGCGCAGAAAACGGGAGGGATTCACCCCTCCACTTT

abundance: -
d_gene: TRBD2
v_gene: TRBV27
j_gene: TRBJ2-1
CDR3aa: CASSLGQREVNEQFF
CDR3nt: TGTGCCAGCAGTTTAGGTCAGCGGGAGGTTAATGAGCAGTTCTTC

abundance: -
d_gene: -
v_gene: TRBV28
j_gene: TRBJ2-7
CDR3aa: CASSFRGEQYF
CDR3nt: TGTGCCAGCAGTTTCAGGGGCGAGCAGTACTTC

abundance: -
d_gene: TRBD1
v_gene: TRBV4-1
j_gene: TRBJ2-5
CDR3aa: CASSQGQGRQQETQYF
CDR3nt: TGCGCCAGCAGCCAAGGACAGGGCCGGCAGCAAGAGACCCAGTACTTC

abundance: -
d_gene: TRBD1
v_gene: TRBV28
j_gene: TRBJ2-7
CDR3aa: CASRWPGQGLHEQYF
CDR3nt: TGTGCCAGCAGGTGGCCGGGACAGGGCCTCCACGAGCAGTACTTC

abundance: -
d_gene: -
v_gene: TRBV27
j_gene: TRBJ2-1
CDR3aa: CASGSGPMGDEQFF
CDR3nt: TGTGCCAGCGGGAGCGGTCCCATGGGCGATGAGCAGTTCTTC

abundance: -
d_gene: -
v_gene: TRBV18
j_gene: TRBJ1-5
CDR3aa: CASSPVRAGQPQHF
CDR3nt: TGTGCCAGCTCACCGGTCAGGGCCGGTCAGCCCCAGCATTTT

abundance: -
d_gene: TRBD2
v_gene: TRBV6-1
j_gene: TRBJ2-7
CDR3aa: CASSEAAGVIYEQYF
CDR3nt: TGTGCCAGCAGTGAAGCAGCGGGAGTAATCTACGAGCAGTACTTC

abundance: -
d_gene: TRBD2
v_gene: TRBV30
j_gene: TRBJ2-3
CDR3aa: CAWSLRLAWPLDTQYF
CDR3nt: TGTGCCTGGAGTCTTCGACTAGCTTGGCCGCTGGATACGCAGTATTTT

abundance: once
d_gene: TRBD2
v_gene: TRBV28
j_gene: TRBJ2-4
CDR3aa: CASRLTSGRESIQYF
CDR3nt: TGTGCCAGCAGACTGACTAGCGGGAGGGAATCCATTCAGTACTTC

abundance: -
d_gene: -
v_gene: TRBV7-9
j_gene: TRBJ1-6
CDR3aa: CASSQHTGDLSPLHF
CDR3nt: TGTGCCAGCAGCCAGCACACAGGCGATCTGTCACCCCTCCACTTT